This TCR beta chain was profiled in a study of cytomegalovirus exposure and HLA in healthy donors. At the level of the study: Of all 400 or so donors who were genotyped, 80% to 85% belonged to the Caucasian-associated ancestry cluster.

Nominally healthy donors provided the samples, though records likely missed some immune exposures. The PCR had 60 Vbeta and 13 Jbeta primers. Method: immunoSEQ multiplex PCR; TCRdb's copy keeps in-frame clones and lacks some. The sample has under 95,000 clones; around 80% are singletons. Study observations and caveats: A later analysis showed TCR association rates differing by HLA locus, peaking at DRB1 and lowest at HLA-C. Reported performance of the classifier showed diagnosis of cytomegalovirus status with high specificity and sensitivity.

The CDR3 runs to 16 residues. V was pared by 0 bases and J by 4 bases, with 5 bases of the junction left unmatched. Note on this clone: Its target is not known.

The receptor comes from a man aged 30-40 years in good health and CMV-seropositive. The chain has TRBV23-1 and TRBJ1-4, with 7 bases lining up with TRBD1. TRBV23-1 counts as an open reading frame of uncertain function. Sequencing was carried out using PBMCs. CDR3 sequence (DNA): TGCGCCAGCAGTCAATCCAAGGACAGGCTTAATGAAAAACTGTTTTTT. Protein sequence: CASSQSKDRLNEKLFF.